This TCR beta chain was captured in a study of blood T cell repertoires in COVID-19 (dated by TCRdb to the early 2020s). About the full investigation: Samples covering the acute and convalescent phases of COVID-19 were provided by collaborators in the United States, Italy and Spain. The prospective study material was composed of cDNA or gDNA derived from T cells, B-cell-depleted T cells, or PBMCs. Deeply sampled blood TCRbeta repertoires from subjects exposed to, actively infected with, or recovered from COVID-19 were included in the dataset. The repertoires were released in a freely available public database intended as a resource for research on the immune response to SARS-CoV-2. The samples were drawn from the first 160 participants of the ongoing ImmuneRACE study and from 1,200 or so subjects provided by 6 global collaborators. The sample metadata nearly always contained a de-identified subject ID, COVID-19 status, age in years and sex. HLA class I and class II types, where available, came from metadata supplied by the sample provider rather than from assay-based typing. The research as a whole found: How much clinical and demographic metadata was included differed by source and by participant, and the metadata was provided uncurated.

Whole blood was collected in K2EDTA tubes by collaborating institutions according to the institutions' own protocols. For TCRbeta analysis, collaborator samples were shipped as frozen whole blood, as isolated PBMCs, or as DNA extracted from either sample type. On this clone itself: Its antigen target is currently unknown. No much larger clone is present one base from it, and per-base qualities are unavailable.

V loses 4 bases, J loses 4 bases, and the germline ends lie 22 bases apart. Taken from the germline V gene, the CDR1 and CDR2 loops are KGHSH and LQKENI. Measured from the cysteine to the phenylalanine, the CDR3 is 17 residues long. Only the CDR3 part of the read is kept: 51 bases, read in frame from the first base. TCRbeta CDR3 regions were amplified from genomic DNA by means of the immunoSEQ Assay, a bias-controlled multiplex PCR. Under the source paper's analysis protocol: Within the assay, amplification of reference gene primers was used to estimate how many nucleated cells each sample contained. Sequence reads were collapsed and filtered to measure the absolute abundance of every unique TCRbeta CDR3 rearrangement. For each sample, productive Simpson clonality was calculated as the square root of Simpson's diversity index across productive rearrangements. TCRdb took this table from immuneACCESS and kept in-frame rearrangements with V and J called. Such tables lack part of the clones; where checked against another copy, unresolved V genes explain under half of the gap, and the rest is unexplained. V and J calls and clone size are given by that table; D and trimming were obtained from the DNA. This sample has about 95,000 clones in its table, and over 70% of those were observed once. Of the sample, more than 20% is held by the ten largest clones.

The V and J genes are TRBV18 and TRBJ1-2, with no reliable assignment of the D segment. The receptor was derived from an elderly man with active or convalescent COVID-19. The material sequenced was peripheral blood. In nucleotide form, the sequence is TGTGCCAGCTCACTTACGGGTTATCGGGGAGACGCCTATGGCTACACCTTC. It translates as CASSLTGYRGDAYGYTF.